The rows below give T cell receptor beta chains drawn from one sample of a study of T cell changes during pregnancy in multiple sclerosis. Method: immunoSEQ multiplex PCR; TCRdb's copy keeps in-frame clones and lacks some. The top ten clones hold 0.7% to 0.9% of a sample with about 75,000 clones, roughly 90% of them seen once. Sequenced material: peripheral blood, taken in the first trimester of pregnancy. Every receptor here comes from a female donor in good health, enrolled as a control in a pregnancy study. Both conserved end residues are part of each CDR3. The order of the fields is J gene, clone size, D gene, V gene, CDR3 protein, CDR3 DNA. A D gene is named only where the DNA matches it firmly. Not every row has a clone size; where given, it reads once, few, many or a size class.

TRBJ2-1 | . | TRBD2 | TRBV9 | CASSVDSGGFDEQFF | TGTGCCAGCAGCGTAGATAGCGGGGGGTTCGATGAGCAGTTCTTC
TRBJ1-2 | . | . | TRBV19 | CASTPGLTFYGYTF | TGTGCCAGTACCCCAGGGTTAACCTTCTATGGCTACACCTTC
TRBJ2-1 | . | . | TRBV6-6 | CASSYSSSSYNEQFF | TGTGCCAGCAGTTACTCTTCTAGCAGTTACAATGAGCAGTTCTTC
TRBJ1-1 | . | . | TRBV18 | CASSPTATGNTEAFF | TGTGCCAGCTCACCAACCGCTACAGGGAACACTGAAGCTTTCTTT
TRBJ1-2 | . | . | TRBV5-4 | CASSLDITNYGYTF | TGTGCCAGCAGCTTGGACATCACTAACTATGGCTACACCTTC
TRBJ1-5 | . | TRBD1 | TRBV4-1 | CASSPLGQNQPQHF | TGCGCCAGCAGCCCCTTGGGACAGAATCAGCCCCAGCATTTT
TRBJ2-3 | once | . | TRBV7-6 | CASSGPGFTDTQYF | TGTGCCAGCAGCGGCCCAGGCTTCACAGATACGCAGTATTTT
TRBJ2-1 | . | TRBD2 | TRBV11-2 | CASSQGLAGVNEQFF | TGTGCCAGCAGCCAGGGACTAGCGGGAGTAAATGAGCAGTTCTTC
TRBJ1-6 | many | TRBD1 | TRBV6-1 | CASSAFGTGGYNSPLHF | TGTGCCAGCAGTGCCTTCGGGACAGGGGGTTATAATTCACCCCTCCACTTT
TRBJ1-1 | . | TRBD1 | TRBV7-6 | CASSLPGGTEAFF | TGTGCCAGCAGCTTACCAGGGGGCACTGAAGCTTTCTTT
TRBJ1-4 | . | . | TRBV19 | CASSDLRGRGDEKLFF | TGTGCCAGTAGTGACCTCAGGGGACGAGGGGATGAAAAACTGTTTTTT
TRBJ2-7 | . | TRBD2 | TRBV6-5 | CASSYTSGGAYEQYF | TGTGCCAGCAGTTACACTAGCGGGGGGGCCTACGAGCAGTACTTC
TRBJ2-1 | . | . | TRBV18 | CACAYGGHSDEQFF | TGTGCGTGCGCGTACGGGGGGCATAGCGATGAGCAGTTCTTC
TRBJ1-5 | . | TRBD1 | TRBV27 | CASSSNLRDRNQPQHF | TGTGCCAGCAGCTCAAACCTCCGGGACAGAAATCAGCCCCAGCATTTT
TRBJ2-2 | . | . | TRBV5-6 | CASTLRGTGELFF | TGTGCCAGCACCCTGCGGGGCACCGGGGAGCTGTTTTTT
TRBJ1-5 | . | . | TRBV21-1 | CASRSDRVGQPQHF | TGTGCCAGCAGGTCGGACAGGGTCGGCCAGCCCCAGCATTTT
TRBJ2-7 | . | TRBD1 | TRBV11-2 | CASSTGDRGVYEQYF | TGTGCCAGCAGCACCGGGGACAGGGGCGTTTACGAGCAGTACTTC
TRBJ1-2 | once | . | TRBV9 | CASSVAGLNYGYTF | TGTGCCAGCAGCGTAGCAGGCCTTAACTATGGCTACACCTTC
TRBJ2-2 | . | TRBD1 | TRBV11-2 | CASSTGQTNTGELFF | TGTGCCAGCAGCACGGGACAGACGAACACCGGGGAGCTGTTTTTT
TRBJ1-5 | . | . | TRBV27 | CASSLLGTYQPQHF | TGTGCCAGCAGTTTATTAGGGACTTATCAGCCCCAGCATTTT
TRBJ2-5 | . | TRBD2 | TRBV7-8 | CASSSTSGDQETQYF | TGTGCCAGCAGCTCGACTAGCGGGGACCAAGAGACCCAGTACTTC
TRBJ2-3 | . | . | TRBV5-1 | CASSLEAGSTDTQYF | TGCGCCAGCAGCTTGGAGGCGGGGAGCACAGATACGCAGTATTTT
TRBJ2-1 | . | . | TRBV6-4 | CASSDPTYNEQFF | TGTGCCAGCAGTGACCCAACCTACAATGAGCAGTTCTTC
TRBJ1-6 | . | TRBD1 | TRBV5-8 | CASSGYRGAWDSPLHF | TGTGCCAGCAGCGGATACAGGGGCGCTTGGGATTCACCCCTCCACTTT